These 15 T cell receptor beta chains were sequenced from one sample in a study of shared clonotypes between healthy human individuals. Data came from immunoSEQ multiplex PCR; TCRdb stores just in-frame clones and leaves some out. The table includes roughly 2,500,000 clones, roughly 93% detected once. The sample consisted of naive CD4+ T cells from PBMCs. Regarding subset: CD45RA+ positively selected. These receptors were taken from a man aged 18 to 30 in good health. Some clones in this sample may be carry-over from other donors' samples.

CDR3 amino acids: CASSPGQGLKIYGYTF. In DNA form, the CDR3 reads TGTGCCAGCAGCCCGGGACAGGGCCTCAAAATCTATGGCTACACCTTC. This rearrangement joins TRBV5-4 to TRBJ1-2, with 9 bases identical to TRBD1. CDR3 length: 16 residues. CDR1 SGHNT and CDR2 YYREEE come from the germline V gene (reference sequence). V shed 4 bases, J shed 4 bases, and the junction held 11 bases outside the gene matches.

V and J are TRBV28 and TRBJ2-7; 9 nucleotides agree with TRBD1. Germline V CDR1 and CDR2: MDHEN, SYDVKM. Unmatched junction bases numbered 8, after V lost 5 bases and J lost 6 bases. The length of the CDR3 is 14 residues. This chain's CDR3 is CASSQQGARREQYF. DNA for the CDR3: TGTGCCAGCAGTCAACAGGGGGCGCGGCGCGAGCAGTACTTC.

The chain links TRBV7-9 to TRBJ1-5; D not certain. CDR1 is SEHNR and CDR2 is FQNEAQ in the germline V gene (reference sequence). Trimming shortened V by 5 bases and J by 7 bases, and 21 bases separated the two germline ends. The CDR3 has 16 amino acids. The CDR3 sequence is CASSHSPLGGGQPQHF. The CDR3 region has the DNA TGTGCCAGCAGCCACAGTCCTCTGGGTGGAGGGCAGCCCCAGCATTTT.

The V and J genes are TRBV12-5 and TRBJ1-2, with D hard to call. From germline, CDR1 is LGHNT and CDR2 FRNRAP. This CDR3 comprises 18 residues. V lost 4 bases and J 0 bases, leaving 21 bases between the germline ends. CDR3 in amino acids: CASGSNPNRGLANYGYTF. For the CDR3, the DNA is TGTGCTAGTGGTTCTAACCCCAACCGAGGGCTGGCTAACTATGGCTACACCTTC.

The sample holds one count of this clone. The V and J genes are TRBV30 and TRBJ1-4; perhaps TRBD1 as D (6 bases). This CDR3 contains 15 residues. V lost 7 bases and J 3 bases, leaving 18 bases between the germline ends. CDR1 and CDR2 from the germline V gene are GTSNPN and SVGIG (reference sequence). The DNA of the CDR3 is TGTGCCTCCCGTCCGAGCCAGGGGCCTAATGAAAAACTGTTTTTT. This encodes CASRPSQGPNEKLFF.

The chain has TRBV7-6 and TRBJ1-2; D not certain. The V gene's germline CDR1 is SGHVS and CDR2 FNYEAQ. The CDR3 runs to 14 residues. The germline V and J ends were trimmed by 5 bases and 3 bases, with 13 bases remaining between them. This CDR3 reads CASSLGSEYYGYTF. The DNA of the CDR3 is TGTGCCAGCAGCCTAGGGTCGGAATACTATGGCTACACCTTC.

This chain joins TRBV7-9 and TRBJ1-4; D is ambiguous. Germline assignment: CDR1 SEHNR and CDR2 FQNEAQ (reference sequence). V was clipped by 5 bases and J by 3 bases, with 13 bases between them. This CDR3 contains 15 residues. CDR3 nucleotide sequence: TGTGCCAGCAGCCTCAAATCAGGTCCTAATGAAAAACTGTTTTTT. Translation: CASSLKSGPNEKLFF.

The V and J genes are TRBV19 and TRBJ1-2, with a possible D match to TRBD1 (6 bases). Germline V gene data show CDR1 as LNHDA and CDR2 as SQIVND (reference sequence). Trimming shortened V by 3 bases and J by 8 bases, and 16 bases separated the two germline ends. The CDR3 is 14 residues long. The chain's CDR3 is CASSMPQGIRGYTF. The CDR3 DNA is TGTGCCAGTAGTATGCCACAGGGTATACGGGGCTACACCTTC.

This clone was detected once. The rearrangement links TRBV5-8 to TRBJ2-1; no firm D call. The CDR3 covers 12 residues. Per germline, CDR1 SGHTS and CDR2 YDEGEE. V was trimmed by 7 bases and J by 9 bases, leaving 14 bases between them. The CDR3 DNA is TGTGCCAGCGGAAATCAACTTGGTGAGCAGTTCTTC. It codes for CASGNQLGEQFF.

The rearrangement joins TRBV5-6 to TRBJ1-3, with D hard to call. The V end lost 6 bases, the J end lost 2 bases, and 15 bases lay between the germline ends. This CDR3 is 15 amino acids long. CDR1 and CDR2 (germline): SGHDT, YYEEEE. The CDR3 here is CASTGRRAPGNTIYF. The CDR3 region has the DNA TGTGCCAGCACCGGACGAAGAGCTCCTGGAAACACCATATATTTT.

This clone came up a few times. Other DNA sequences within the sample encode an identical CDR3. The J gene is TRBJ2-5, the V gene TRBV5-1; 7 bases are a match to TRBD1. Germline CDR1 SGHRS, CDR2 YFSETQ. This CDR3 has 14 amino acids. V was pared by 0 bases and J by 3 bases, with 2 bases of the junction left unmatched. As DNA, the CDR3 is TGCGCCAGCAGCTTGGCCGGGACAGAAGAGACCCAGTACTTC. This codes for CASSLAGTEETQYF. The variable domain in full, completed from reference TRBV5-1 and TRBJ2-5, reads KAGVTQTPRYLIKTRGQQVTLSCSPISGHRSVSWYQQTPGQGLQFLFEYFSETQRNKGNFPGRFSGRQFSNSRSEMNVSTLELGDSALYLCASSLAGTEETQYFGPGTRLLVL.

The chain couples TRBV9 to TRBJ2-2, with D uncertain. Trimming stripped 0 bases from V and 4 bases from J, with 10 bases between. The CDR3 spans 15 residues. The germline CDR1 and CDR2 sequences are SGDLS and YYNGEE. CDR3 amino acids: CASSVALSSTGELFF. CDR3 DNA sequence: TGTGCCAGCAGCGTAGCTCTCAGTAGCACCGGGGAGCTGTTTTTT. Variable domain in full (rest from reference TRBV9 and TRBJ2-2): DSGVTQTPKHLITATGQRVTLRCSPRSGDLSVYWYQQSLDQGLQFLIQYYNGEERAKGNILERFSAQQFPDLHSELNLSSLELGDSALYFCASSVALSSTGELFFGEGSRLTVL.

The rearrangement joins TRBV4-2 to TRBJ2-3; D is unresolved. Germline lookup yields CDR1 LGHNA and CDR2 YNFKEQ. This CDR3 is 17 amino acids long. V was pared by 0 bases and J by 1 base, with 14 bases between. The CDR3 nucleotides read TGTGCCAGCAGCCAAGAAAGTGCGGTGGCGGGCACAGATACGCAGTATTTT. It specifies CASSQESAVAGTDTQYF.

This sequence joins TRBV7-9 and TRBJ1-4; D is uncertain. The CDR3 consists of 15 residues. Trimming took off 0 bases at V and 0 bases at J, with 5 bases between the two ends. Germline V gene data show CDR1 as SEHNR and CDR2 as FQNEAQ (reference sequence). CDR3 residues: CASSLAGATNEKLFF. CDR3 DNA sequence: TGTGCCAGCAGCTTAGCTGGGGCAACTAATGAAAAACTGTTTTTT.

The chain employs TRBV5-1 and TRBJ1-2; TRBD1 matches 7 bases. The germline V gene has CDR1 SGHRS and CDR2 YFSETQ. With 1 base clipped from V and 4 bases from J, the junction kept 7 bases outside the gene matches. This CDR3 contains 15 residues. CDR3 protein: CASSLYDREAYGYTF. In nucleotides, the CDR3 is TGCGCCAGCAGCTTGTACGACAGGGAGGCCTATGGCTACACCTTC.